Listed below are T cell receptor beta chains from one sample, sequenced in a study of T cell responses to AZD1222 COVID-19 vaccine. Profiling relied on immunoSEQ multiplex PCR, and the TCRdb table lists in-frame clones only, not all of them. The data hold about 120,000 clones, with 70% to 90% observed a single time. Specimen: peripheral blood, collected on day 0 of AZD1222 vaccination. The receptor source for this set is an adult in good health. Each CDR3 is given with its conserved first and last residue. Each record gives: V gene, CDR3 length, J gene, clone size, D gene, CDR3 DNA, CDR3 protein. A D gene is named only where the DNA matches it firmly. Only some rows state a clone size, as once, few, many or a class for expanded clones.

V: TRBV19
length: 14
J: TRBJ1-5
size: .
D: TRBD1
DNA: TGTGCCAGTAGTTCCACAGGGGGGAATCAGCCCCAGCATTTT
CDR3: CASSSTGGNQPQHF

V: TRBV6-1
length: 12
J: TRBJ1-2
size: .
D: .
DNA: TGTGCCAGCAGTGAAAGGGACTATGGCTACACCTTC
CDR3: CASSERDYGYTF

V: TRBV30
length: 16
J: TRBJ1-4
size: once
D: .
DNA: TGTGCCTGGAGTTTGTCAGGGCATGCAACTAATGAAAAACTGTTTTTT
CDR3: CAWSLSGHATNEKLFF

V: TRBV30
length: 13
J: TRBJ1-5
size: .
D: TRBD1
DNA: TGTGCCTGGGGGGGACAGGGCGAGCAGCCCCAGCATTTT
CDR3: CAWGGQGEQPQHF

V: TRBV6-5
length: 14
J: TRBJ1-5
size: .
D: .
DNA: TGTGCCAGCAGACCCTTCCAGGGAGCTCAGCCCCAGCATTTT
CDR3: CASRPFQGAQPQHF

V: TRBV7-2
length: 14
J: TRBJ2-5
size: .
D: TRBD2
DNA: TGTGCCAGCAGGAAAGCGGGGGGAGGAGAGACCCAGTACTTC
CDR3: CASRKAGGGETQYF

V: TRBV9
length: 14
J: TRBJ2-2
size: .
D: TRBD1
DNA: TGTGCCAGCAGCGGGGCAGGGGGAACCGGGGAGCTGTTTTTT
CDR3: CASSGAGGTGELFF

V: TRBV11-2
length: 16
J: TRBJ2-3
size: .
D: .
DNA: TGTGCCAGCAGCCTGGGGGGGGGCCGTGGTACAGATACGCAGTATTTT
CDR3: CASSLGGGRGTDTQYF

V: TRBV7-2
length: 15
J: TRBJ1-1
size: .
D: .
DNA: TGTGCCAGCAGACCACGTTCACAGAGAGACACTGAAGCTTTCTTT
CDR3: CASRPRSQRDTEAFF

V: TRBV5-1
length: 14
J: TRBJ2-3
size: once
D: .
DNA: TGCGCCAGCAGCTTGGAAAGGACCACAGATACGCAGTATTTT
CDR3: CASSLERTTDTQYF

V: TRBV27
length: 15
J: TRBJ2-7
size: .
D: TRBD2
DNA: TGTGCCAGCAGTTTATCTCCGGGACTACCCTACGAGCAGTACTTC
CDR3: CASSLSPGLPYEQYF

V: TRBV24-1
length: 16
J: TRBJ2-7
size: .
D: TRBD2
DNA: TGTGCCACCAGTGATCCGCGGGGGGCTTTATCCTACGAGCAGTACTTC
CDR3: CATSDPRGALSYEQYF

V: TRBV9
length: 15
J: TRBJ1-6
size: .
D: .
DNA: TGTGCCAGCAGCCCCTCCCAAGCTCCTAATTCACCCCTCCACTTT
CDR3: CASSPSQAPNSPLHF

V: TRBV11-3
length: 12
J: TRBJ1-5
size: .
D: .
DNA: TGTGCCAGCAGCTTAGGGGATCAGCCCCAGCATTTT
CDR3: CASSLGDQPQHF

V: TRBV5-6
length: 14
J: TRBJ1-3
size: .
D: .
DNA: TGTGCCAGCAGCTTGGTCGGCCCCCGAAACACCATATATTTT
CDR3: CASSLVGPRNTIYF

V: TRBV20-1
length: 11
J: TRBJ2-7
size: .
D: .
DNA: TGCAGTGCTACCCCCCGGAGCGAGCAGTACTTC
CDR3: CSATPRSEQYF

V: TRBV24-1
length: 16
J: TRBJ1-5
size: .
D: TRBD1
DNA: TGTGCCACCAGTGGCTCGACAGGGGGCCCGCGACAGCCCCAGCATTTT
CDR3: CATSGSTGGPRQPQHF

V: TRBV9
length: 17
J: TRBJ2-2
size: .
D: .
DNA: TGTGCCAGCAGCGTAGCTCAAGAGCGCCGGAACACCGGGGAGCTGTTTTTT
CDR3: CASSVAQERRNTGELFF

V: TRBV19
length: 16
J: TRBJ2-3
size: .
D: TRBD1
DNA: TGTGCCAGTAGCCTCGGACAGGTTTCTAGCACAGATACGCAGTATTTT
CDR3: CASSLGQVSSTDTQYF

V: TRBV5-6
length: 14
J: TRBJ2-5
size: .
D: .
DNA: TGTGCCAGCAGCTTGGGACTAACGCAAGAGACCCAGTACTTC
CDR3: CASSLGLTQETQYF

V: TRBV5-1
length: 15
J: TRBJ2-5
size: .
D: .
DNA: TGCGCCAGCAGCTCACCTTCCGGGATTTGGGAGACCCAGTACTTC
CDR3: CASSSPSGIWETQYF

V: TRBV11-1
length: 15
J: TRBJ2-1
size: .
D: .
DNA: TGTGCCAGCAGCAGTAGTCAGGGAGCAACCAATGAGCAGTTCTTC
CDR3: CASSSSQGATNEQFF

V: TRBV6-4
length: 15
J: TRBJ2-3
size: .
D: TRBD2
DNA: TGTGCCAGCAGTGAAACTAGCGGGGGGACAGATACGCAGTATTTT
CDR3: CASSETSGGTDTQYF

V: TRBV20-1
length: 13
J: TRBJ2-1
size: .
D: .
DNA: TGCAGTGCTAGTCGGACTTCTTACAATGAGCAGTTCTTC
CDR3: CSASRTSYNEQFF

V: TRBV12-3/TRBV12-4
length: 12
J: TRBJ1-1
size: .
D: .
DNA: TGTGCCAGCAGGGCAGGGTTGACTGAAGCTTTCTTT
CDR3: CASRAGLTEAFF

V: TRBV24-1
length: 15
J: TRBJ1-1
size: .
D: .
DNA: TGTGCCACCAGTGATTCGCGACAGTTGAACACTGAAGCTTTCTTT
CDR3: CATSDSRQLNTEAFF

V: TRBV28
length: 16
J: TRBJ2-1
size: .
D: TRBD1
DNA: TGTGCCAGCACCCCGTCCCGCGGACAGGTATACAATGAGCAGTTCTTC
CDR3: CASTPSRGQVYNEQFF

V: TRBV4-3
length: 13
J: TRBJ2-2
size: .
D: .
DNA: TGCGCCAGCAGCCAAGTGGACACCGGGGAGCTGTTTTTT
CDR3: CASSQVDTGELFF

V: TRBV6-5
length: 14
J: TRBJ2-6
size: .
D: .
DNA: TGTGCAGGGGCAGCCCGCTCTGGGGCCAACGTCCTGACTTTC
CDR3: CAGAARSGANVLTF

V: TRBV27
length: 12
J: TRBJ1-1
size: .
D: .
DNA: TGTGCCAGCGGTCCCGGAGCGACTGAAGCTTTCTTT
CDR3: CASGPGATEAFF

V: TRBV6-5
length: 13
J: TRBJ2-5
size: .
D: .
DNA: TGTGCCACCCAAGAGGGAGGTCAAGAGACCCAGTACTTC
CDR3: CATQEGGQETQYF

V: TRBV27
length: 11
J: TRBJ2-3
size: .
D: .
DNA: TGTGCCAGCAGTTTATTTGGAACGCAGTATTTT
CDR3: CASSLFGTQYF

V: TRBV30
length: 17
J: TRBJ1-5
size: .
D: .
DNA: TGTGCCTGGAGTGAAGTTTCCGGGACTGTAAGCAATCAGCCCCAGCATTTT
CDR3: CAWSEVSGTVSNQPQHF

V: TRBV9
length: 13
J: TRBJ1-2
size: .
D: TRBD1
DNA: TGTGCCAGCACCAAGGACAGGGACTATGGCTACACCTTC
CDR3: CASTKDRDYGYTF

V: TRBV5-1
length: 14
J: TRBJ2-7
size: .
D: TRBD1
DNA: TGCGCCAGCAGCGGACAGGGACAGACCTACGAGCAGTACTTC
CDR3: CASSGQGQTYEQYF

V: TRBV9
length: 14
J: TRBJ1-5
size: .
D: .
DNA: TGTGCCAGCAGTGTAGGGGCACAGGATCAGCCCCAGCATTTT
CDR3: CASSVGAQDQPQHF

V: TRBV9
length: 15
J: TRBJ2-1
size: .
D: .
DNA: TGTGCCAGCAGCGTAGGGGCCAGCACCTACAATGAGCAGTTCTTC
CDR3: CASSVGASTYNEQFF

V: TRBV5-1
length: 16
J: TRBJ2-3
size: .
D: .
DNA: TGCGCCAGCAGCTTGGGGGCCCAGTGGATCACAGATACGCAGTATTTT
CDR3: CASSLGAQWITDTQYF

V: TRBV4-1
length: 13
J: TRBJ1-5
size: .
D: .
DNA: TGCGCCAGCAGCCAAGAAAAATTGTGGGCCCAGCATTTT
CDR3: CASSQEKLWAQHF

V: TRBV28
length: 14
J: TRBJ1-2
size: .
D: .
DNA: TGTGCCAGCAGGGTCGGCACTTATAACTATGGCTACACCTTC
CDR3: CASRVGTYNYGYTF

V: TRBV2
length: 17
J: TRBJ2-2
size: .
D: .
DNA: TGTGCCAGCAGCCGTAGGGACTCTCTGGCGAACACCGGGGAGCTGTTTTTT
CDR3: CASSRRDSLANTGELFF

V: TRBV4-2
length: 15
J: TRBJ2-7
size: .
D: TRBD2
DNA: TGTGCCAGCAGCCAGAGCGGGAGGCAAAACTACGAGCAGTACTTC
CDR3: CASSQSGRQNYEQYF

V: TRBV3-1/TRBV3-2
length: 14
J: TRBJ1-1
size: .
D: .
DNA: TGTGCCAGCAGCCAAGGCGGCGGGATAGCTGAAGCTTTCTTT
CDR3: CASSQGGGIAEAFF

V: TRBV11-2
length: 14
J: TRBJ1-5
size: .
D: TRBD1
DNA: TGTGCCAGCAGCTACGGGACAGGGGTCCAGCCCCAGCATTTT
CDR3: CASSYGTGVQPQHF

V: TRBV11-2
length: 16
J: TRBJ2-7
size: .
D: .
DNA: TGTGCCAGCAGCTCCATGGGTCGACGCGGGTCCTACGAGCAGTACTTC
CDR3: CASSSMGRRGSYEQYF

V: TRBV7-8
length: 12
J: TRBJ2-3
size: .
D: .
DNA: TGTGCCAGCAGCTCTATAACAGATACGCAGTATTTT
CDR3: CASSSITDTQYF

V: TRBV5-1
length: 15
J: TRBJ2-5
size: .
D: TRBD2
DNA: TGCGCCAGCAGCTTGGGGACTAGCGGGGGAAGGACCCAGTACTTC
CDR3: CASSLGTSGGRTQYF

V: TRBV10-3
length: 14
J: TRBJ2-4
size: once
D: TRBD2
DNA: TGTGCCACCACGTCCGGGACTAGCGAAAACATTCAGTACTTC
CDR3: CATTSGTSENIQYF

V: TRBV18
length: 13
J: TRBJ1-4
size: .
D: .
DNA: TGTGCCAGTTACAGGGATCCGGGTGAAAAACTGTTTTTT
CDR3: CASYRDPGEKLFF

V: TRBV7-3
length: 14
J: TRBJ2-1
size: .
D: TRBD2
DNA: TGTGCCAGCAGATCCTTAGCGGGAGAGAATGAGCAGTTCTTC
CDR3: CASRSLAGENEQFF

V: TRBV25-1
length: 15
J: TRBJ1-4
size: .
D: TRBD1
DNA: TGTGCCAGCAGTGACCCCAGGGGGAACAATGAAAAACTGTTTTTT
CDR3: CASSDPRGNNEKLFF